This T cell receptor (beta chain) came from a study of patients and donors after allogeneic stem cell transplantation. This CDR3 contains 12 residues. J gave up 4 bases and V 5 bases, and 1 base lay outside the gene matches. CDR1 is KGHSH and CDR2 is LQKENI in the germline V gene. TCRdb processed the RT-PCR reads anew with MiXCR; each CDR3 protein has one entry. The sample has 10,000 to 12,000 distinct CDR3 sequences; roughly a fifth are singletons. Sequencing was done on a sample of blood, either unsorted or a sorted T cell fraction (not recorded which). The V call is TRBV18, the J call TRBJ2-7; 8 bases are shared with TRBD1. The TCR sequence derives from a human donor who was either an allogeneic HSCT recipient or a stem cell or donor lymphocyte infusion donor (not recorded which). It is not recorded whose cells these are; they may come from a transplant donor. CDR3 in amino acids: CASSYRGYEQYF. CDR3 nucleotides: TGTGCCAGCTCATACAGGGGGTACGAGCAGTACTTC.